One and the same sample provided the 14 T cell receptor beta chains below, sequenced in a study of cytomegalovirus exposure and HLA in healthy donors. PCR amplification relied on 60 Vbeta primers (plus 13 Jbeta primers). The data were produced by immunoSEQ multiplex PCR, yet TCRdb's version contains in-frame clones alone and is incomplete. Here the sample spans 200,000 to 250,000 clones, 76% being singletons. The specimen sequenced was PBMCs. Source of these receptors: a man aged 18 to 29 in good health and CMV-seronegative.

This clone showed up just once. The chain recombines TRBV2 with TRBJ1-1, with 7 bases that match TRBD1. Germline V gene sequence: CDR1 SNHLY, CDR2 FYNNEI. The CDR3 has 13 residues. With V trimmed by 5 bases and J by 3 bases, 3 bases remained unmatched. In DNA form, the CDR3 reads TGTGCCAGCAGTAGACAGGGAGACACTGAAGCTTTCTTT. Protein sequence: CASSRQGDTEAFF.

Worth noting for this clone: One end of the junction is discordant with germline, which a read error may explain. V is TRBV11-3 and J is TRBJ1-1; TRBD1 agrees at 8 bases. This CDR3 is built from 12 residues. Germline V gene data show CDR1 as SGHNT and CDR2 as YENEEA. The CDR3 protein is CASSLDRGQAIF. CDR3 DNA sequence: TGTGCCAGCAGCTTAGATCGGGGACAGGCCATCTTT.

As for this clone: One end of the junction does not line up with germline, which may come from a read error. This chain uses TRBV18 with TRBJ1-1; tentatively, D is TRBD1 (6 bases). Germline CDR1 reads KGHSH; CDR2 reads LQKENI. The CDR3 length is 13 residues. Written as DNA, the CDR3 is TGTGCCAGCTCACTAGGACAGAACGCTGAAGCTTTCTTT. Protein product: CASSLGQNAEAFF.

The gene calls are TRBV27 and TRBJ1-3; D call uncertain. The CDR3 is made up of 19 amino acids. V was pared by 0 bases and J by 0 bases, with 18 bases between. Germline V gives CDR1 MNHEY, CDR2 SMNVEV (reference sequence). The DNA of the CDR3 is TGTGCCAGCAGTTTATCCCACAGATCGGCCTCAAGCTCTGGAAACACCATATATTTT. Its translation: CASSLSHRSASSSGNTIYF.

The gene calls are TRBV4-1 and TRBJ2-4; D is unclear. The germline V gene has CDR1 MGHRA and CDR2 YSYEKL. V shed 1 base and J shed 0 bases, with 10 bases lying between them. The CDR3 has 16 residues. CDR3: CASSQVTQRAKNIQYF. CDR3 coding DNA: TGCGCCAGCAGCCAAGTTACACAAAGAGCCAAAAACATTCAGTACTTC.

V usage is TRBV29-1 and J usage is TRBJ2-7; possible D gene TRBD1, 6 bases. From germline, CDR1 is SQVTM and CDR2 ANQGSEA. The CDR3 is 16 residues long. Trimming cost V 0 bases and J 2 bases, with 17 bases left between them. CDR3 DNA: TGCAGCGTTGAAGAGGGTGGCAGGGGTGGAACCTACGAGCAGTACTTC. It specifies CSVEEGGRGGTYEQYF.

J is TRBJ1-1 and V is TRBV11-2; the D is unclear. The CDR3 covers 15 residues. V lost 1 base to trimming and J lost 1 base, with 10 bases between them. CDR1 and CDR2 from the germline V gene are SGHAT and FQNNGV. The DNA of the CDR3 is TGTGCCAGCAGCTTAGGTTCGAGTTGGAACACTGAAGCTTTCTTT. Translated: CASSLGSSWNTEAFF.

This chain uses TRBV28 with TRBJ2-7; D call uncertain. Trimming took off 7 bases at V and 2 bases at J, with 6 bases between the two ends. The CDR3 runs to 11 residues. Germline CDR1 reads MDHEN; CDR2 reads SYDVKM. CDR3 nucleotide sequence: TGTGCCAGCACGTCCGCCTACGAGCAGTACTTC. As protein: CASTSAYEQYF.

The chain joins TRBV7-3 to TRBJ2-1, with 10 bases lining up with TRBD2. The CDR3 spans 18 residues. Germline V lookup: CDR1 SGHTA, CDR2 FQGTGA. V lost 3 bases and J lost 0; bases outside the gene matches: 8. The CDR3 loop reads CASSLGLAGAFSYNEQFF. In DNA form, the CDR3 reads TGTGCCAGCAGCTTGGGGCTAGCGGGAGCCTTCTCCTACAATGAGCAGTTCTTC.

V usage is TRBV5-1 and J usage is TRBJ1-1; TRBD1 matches at 10 bases. The length of the CDR3 is 14 residues. The germline CDR1 and CDR2 sequences are SGHRS and YFSETQ. The ends lost 3 bases at V and 4 bases at J; junction bases unmatched: 3. The CDR3 sequence: CASSWGTGVTEAFF. The CDR3 DNA follows: TGCGCCAGCAGCTGGGGGACAGGGGTCACTGAAGCTTTCTTT.

J is TRBJ2-5 and V is TRBV5-1, with 8 positions matching TRBD2. The CDR3 consists of 16 residues. The germline V gene encodes CDR1 SGHRS and CDR2 YFSETQ. V shed 3 bases and J 5 bases; nucleotides not matched to a gene: 12. This CDR3 is CASSSTPGLAGETQYF. The CDR3 nucleotides read TGCGCCAGCAGCTCGACCCCCGGGCTAGCGGGCGAGACCCAGTACTTC.

The rearrangement joins TRBV30 to TRBJ2-3, with 7 bases identical to TRBD2. Germline assignment: CDR1 GTSNPN and CDR2 SVGIG (reference sequence). The V segment lost 2 bases and the J segment 1 base; nucleotides outside the gene matches: 6. The CDR3 sequence is 15 residues long. The CDR3 region has the DNA TGTGCCTGGAGTACCAGACTAGCCGGCACAGATACGCAGTATTTT. Its protein is CAWSTRLAGTDTQYF.

The chain employs TRBV7-6 and TRBJ2-3; 7 nucleotides align to TRBD2. V gave up 5 bases and J gave up 1 base; unmatched junction bases: 9. The CDR3 loop spans 16 amino acids. Germline V lookup: CDR1 SGHVS, CDR2 FNYEAQ. The CDR3 coding sequence is TGTGCCAGCAGCCTCCCGGGGGGTGCTGGCACAGATACGCAGTATTTT. Protein: CASSLPGGAGTDTQYF.

This clone was counted only a few times. J is TRBJ1-1 and V is TRBV19; 7 nucleotides align to TRBD1. The germline V gene encodes CDR1 LNHDA and CDR2 SQIVND (reference sequence). The ends lost 2 bases at V and 4 bases at J; junction bases unmatched: 7. This CDR3 region has 15 residues. This CDR3 is CASSIQGGLGTEAFF. The CDR3 DNA sequence: TGTGCCAGTAGTATACAGGGGGGATTGGGCACTGAAGCTTTCTTT.